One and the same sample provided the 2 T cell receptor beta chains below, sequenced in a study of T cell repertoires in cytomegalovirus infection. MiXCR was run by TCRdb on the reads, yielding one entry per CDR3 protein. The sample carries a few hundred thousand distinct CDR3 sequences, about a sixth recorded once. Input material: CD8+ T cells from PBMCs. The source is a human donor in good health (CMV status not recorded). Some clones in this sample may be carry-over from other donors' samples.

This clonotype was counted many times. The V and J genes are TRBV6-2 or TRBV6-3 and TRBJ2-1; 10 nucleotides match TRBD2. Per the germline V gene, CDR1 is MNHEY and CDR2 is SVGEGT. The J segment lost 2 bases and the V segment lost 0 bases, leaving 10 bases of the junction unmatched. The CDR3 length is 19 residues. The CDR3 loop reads CASSYSPTSLAGTYNEQFF. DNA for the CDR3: TGTGCCAGCAGTTACTCGCCCACTTCACTAGCGGGGACCTACAATGAGCAGTTCTTC.

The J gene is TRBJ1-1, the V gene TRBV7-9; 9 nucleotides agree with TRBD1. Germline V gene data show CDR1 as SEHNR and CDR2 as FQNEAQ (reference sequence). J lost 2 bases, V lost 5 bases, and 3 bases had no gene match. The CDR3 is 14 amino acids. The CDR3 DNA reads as TGTGCCAGCAGCATTACAGGGGGCAACACTGAAGCTTTCTTT. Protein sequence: CASSITGGNTEAFF.